This T cell receptor beta chain was documented in a study of blood T cell repertoires in COVID-19. About the study: The analysed material was cDNA or gDNA that came from T cells, B-cell-depleted T cells, or PBMCs.

Source study methods: Researchers report that nucleated cell counts were estimated from reference gene primer amplification. Clones were read by immunoSEQ multiplex PCR, and TCRdb kept only the in-frame ones, dropping some. Clone size and V and J calls were adopted from that table, with D and trimming inferred from the DNA. The sample includes some 150,000 clones, 88% of them seen just once. The germline V gene encodes CDR1 SGHNT and CDR2 YYREEE (reference sequence). Trimming took 1 base from V and 0 from J, leaving 9 bases between them. This CDR3 contains 15 residues. The chain employs TRBV5-4 and TRBJ2-3; D uncertain. The sequencing input was peripheral blood. The sequence was obtained from a human donor in a cohort sampled during active COVID-19. The CDR3 nucleotides read TGTGCCAGCAGCTTGAAACGAACTAGCACAGATACGCAGTATTTT. Protein: CASSLKRTSTDTQYF.